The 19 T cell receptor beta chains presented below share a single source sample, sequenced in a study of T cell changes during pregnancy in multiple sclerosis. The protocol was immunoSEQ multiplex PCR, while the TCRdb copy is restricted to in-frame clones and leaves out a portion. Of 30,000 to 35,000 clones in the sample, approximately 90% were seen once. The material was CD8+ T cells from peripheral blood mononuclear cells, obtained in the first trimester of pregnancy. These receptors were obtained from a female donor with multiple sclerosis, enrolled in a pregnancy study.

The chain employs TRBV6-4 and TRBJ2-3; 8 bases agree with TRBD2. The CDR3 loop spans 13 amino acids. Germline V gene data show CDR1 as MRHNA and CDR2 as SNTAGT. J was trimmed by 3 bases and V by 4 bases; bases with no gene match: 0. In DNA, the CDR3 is TGTGCCAGCAGTGCTAGCGGGACAGATACGCAGTATTTT. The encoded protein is CASSASGTDTQYF.

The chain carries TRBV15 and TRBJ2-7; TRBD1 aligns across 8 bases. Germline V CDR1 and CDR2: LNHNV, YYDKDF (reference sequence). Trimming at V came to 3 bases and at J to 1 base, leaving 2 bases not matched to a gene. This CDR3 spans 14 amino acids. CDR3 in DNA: TGTGCCACCAGCAGGACAGGGGCTTCCTACGAGCAGTACTTC. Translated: CATSRTGASYEQYF.

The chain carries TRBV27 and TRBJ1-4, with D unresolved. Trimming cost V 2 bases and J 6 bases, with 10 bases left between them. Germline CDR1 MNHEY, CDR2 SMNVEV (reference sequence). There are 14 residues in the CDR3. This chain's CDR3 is CASSLGGNHEKLFF. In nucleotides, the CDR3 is TGTGCCAGCAGTTTAGGAGGGAACCATGAAAAACTGTTTTTT.

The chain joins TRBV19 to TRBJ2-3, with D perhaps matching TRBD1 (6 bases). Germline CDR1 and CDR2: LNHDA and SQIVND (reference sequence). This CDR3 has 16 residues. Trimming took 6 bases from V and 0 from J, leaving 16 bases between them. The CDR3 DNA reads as TGTGCCAGTAGGCCTTTTCGACAGGTAAGCACAGATACGCAGTATTTT. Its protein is CASRPFRQVSTDTQYF.

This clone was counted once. CDR3 residues: CASSDQGQVGNYGYTF. CDR3 bases: TGTGCCAGCAGTGATCAGGGACAGGTGGGGAACTATGGCTACACCTTC. This chain links TRBV25-1 with TRBJ1-2, with 8 positions matching TRBD1. CDR3 length: 16 residues. Per germline, CDR1 MGHDK and CDR2 SYGVNS. V dropped 3 bases and J dropped 2; count of bases not matched to a gene: 8.

Written as DNA, the CDR3 is TGTGCCAGCCCCGCTCCAGGGGGGTTAACAACAGATACGCAGTATTTT. Residues: CASPAPGGLTTDTQYF. The chain recombines TRBV7-9 with TRBJ2-3; the D gene is possibly TRBD1 (7 bases). The CDR3 runs 16 residues. Germline CDR1 reads SEHNR; CDR2 reads FQNEAQ (reference sequence). The V gene lost 8 bases and the J gene lost 3 bases, with 21 bases spanning the gap.

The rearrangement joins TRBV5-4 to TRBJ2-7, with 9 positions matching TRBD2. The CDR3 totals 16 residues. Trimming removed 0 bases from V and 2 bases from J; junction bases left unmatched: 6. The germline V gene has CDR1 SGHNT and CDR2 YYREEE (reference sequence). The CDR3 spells CASSLGAGGPPYEQYF. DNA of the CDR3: TGTGCCAGCAGCTTGGGCGCGGGAGGGCCCCCCTACGAGCAGTACTTC.

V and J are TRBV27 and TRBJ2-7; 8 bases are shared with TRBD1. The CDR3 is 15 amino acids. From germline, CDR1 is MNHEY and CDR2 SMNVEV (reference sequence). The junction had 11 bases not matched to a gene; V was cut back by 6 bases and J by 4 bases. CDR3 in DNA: TGTGCCAGCAGCACCCCCACCGGGACAGGTTACGAGCAGTACTTC. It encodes CASSTPTGTGYEQYF.

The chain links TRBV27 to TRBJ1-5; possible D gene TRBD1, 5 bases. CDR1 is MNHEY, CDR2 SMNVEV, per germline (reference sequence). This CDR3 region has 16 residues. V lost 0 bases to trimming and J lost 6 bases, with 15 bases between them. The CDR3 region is CASSLSSGGDGQPQHF. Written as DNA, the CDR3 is TGTGCCAGCAGTTTATCGTCAGGAGGGGATGGTCAGCCCCAGCATTTT.

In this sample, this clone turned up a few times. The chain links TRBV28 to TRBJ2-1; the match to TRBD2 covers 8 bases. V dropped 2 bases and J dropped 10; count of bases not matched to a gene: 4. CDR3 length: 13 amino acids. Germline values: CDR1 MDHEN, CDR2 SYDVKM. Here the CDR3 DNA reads TGTGCCAGCAGTTTAAGCGGGAGCCGCGAGCAGTTCTTC. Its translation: CASSLSGSREQFF.

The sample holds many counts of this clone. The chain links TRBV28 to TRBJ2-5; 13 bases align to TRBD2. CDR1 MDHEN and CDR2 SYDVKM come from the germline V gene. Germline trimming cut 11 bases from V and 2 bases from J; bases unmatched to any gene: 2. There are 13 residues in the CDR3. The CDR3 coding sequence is TGTGCCGGGGGACTAGCGGGGCAAGAGACCCAGTACTTC. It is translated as CAGGLAGQETQYF.

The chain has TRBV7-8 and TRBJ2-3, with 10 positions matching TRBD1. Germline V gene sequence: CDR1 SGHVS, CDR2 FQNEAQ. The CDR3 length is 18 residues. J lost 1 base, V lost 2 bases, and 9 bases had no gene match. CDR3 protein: CASSLPTPGTGGTDTQYF. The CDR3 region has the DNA TGTGCCAGCAGCTTACCCACCCCCGGGACAGGGGGCACAGATACGCAGTATTTT.

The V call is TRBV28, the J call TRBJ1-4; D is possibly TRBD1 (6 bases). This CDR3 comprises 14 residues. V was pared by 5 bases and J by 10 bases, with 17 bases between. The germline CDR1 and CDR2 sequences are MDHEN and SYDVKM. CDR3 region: CASSPTGPVPKLFF. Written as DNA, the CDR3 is TGTGCCAGCAGTCCGACAGGCCCCGTACCAAAACTGTTTTTT.

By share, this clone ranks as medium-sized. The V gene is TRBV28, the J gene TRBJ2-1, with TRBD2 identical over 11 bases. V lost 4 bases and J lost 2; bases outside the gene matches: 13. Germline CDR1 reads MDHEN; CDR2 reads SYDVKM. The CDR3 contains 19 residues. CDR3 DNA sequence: TGTGCCAGCAGTTCAATGCCGGCACTAGCGGGAGCGACCTACAATGAGCAGTTCTTC. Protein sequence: CASSSMPALAGATYNEQFF.

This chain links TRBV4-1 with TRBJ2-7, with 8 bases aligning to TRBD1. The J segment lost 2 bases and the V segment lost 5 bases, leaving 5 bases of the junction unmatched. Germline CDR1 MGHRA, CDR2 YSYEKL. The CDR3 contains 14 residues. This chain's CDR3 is CASSYGQGAYEQYF. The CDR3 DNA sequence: TGCGCCAGCAGCTACGGACAGGGCGCCTACGAGCAGTACTTC.

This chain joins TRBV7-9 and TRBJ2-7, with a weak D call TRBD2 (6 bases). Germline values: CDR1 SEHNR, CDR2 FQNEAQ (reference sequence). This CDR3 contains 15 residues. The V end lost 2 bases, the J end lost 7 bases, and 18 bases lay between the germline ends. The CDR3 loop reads CASSLQGLRSGEQYF. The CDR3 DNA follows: TGTGCCAGCAGCTTACAAGGACTACGATCTGGTGAGCAGTACTTC.

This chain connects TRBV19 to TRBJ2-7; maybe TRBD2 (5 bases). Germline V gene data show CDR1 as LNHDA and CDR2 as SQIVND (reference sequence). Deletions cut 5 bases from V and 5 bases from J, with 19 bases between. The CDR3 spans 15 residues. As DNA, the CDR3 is TGTGCCAGTAGTCCCGGGGTCTTGGGGTCTAACGAGCAGTACTTC. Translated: CASSPGVLGSNEQYF.

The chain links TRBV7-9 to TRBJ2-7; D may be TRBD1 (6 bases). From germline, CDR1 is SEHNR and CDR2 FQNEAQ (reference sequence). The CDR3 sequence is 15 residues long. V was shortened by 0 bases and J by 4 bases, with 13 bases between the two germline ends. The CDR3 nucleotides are TGTGCCAGCAGCTTAGCACAGGGTATATCATACGAGCAGTACTTC. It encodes CASSLAQGISYEQYF.

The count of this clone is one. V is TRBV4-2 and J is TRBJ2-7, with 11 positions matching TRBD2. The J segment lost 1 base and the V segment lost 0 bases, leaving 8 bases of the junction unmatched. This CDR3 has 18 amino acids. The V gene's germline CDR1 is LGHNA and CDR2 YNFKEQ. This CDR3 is CASSQDQGVAGGSYEQYF. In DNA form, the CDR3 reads TGTGCCAGCAGCCAAGACCAAGGGGTAGCGGGAGGGTCCTACGAGCAGTACTTC.